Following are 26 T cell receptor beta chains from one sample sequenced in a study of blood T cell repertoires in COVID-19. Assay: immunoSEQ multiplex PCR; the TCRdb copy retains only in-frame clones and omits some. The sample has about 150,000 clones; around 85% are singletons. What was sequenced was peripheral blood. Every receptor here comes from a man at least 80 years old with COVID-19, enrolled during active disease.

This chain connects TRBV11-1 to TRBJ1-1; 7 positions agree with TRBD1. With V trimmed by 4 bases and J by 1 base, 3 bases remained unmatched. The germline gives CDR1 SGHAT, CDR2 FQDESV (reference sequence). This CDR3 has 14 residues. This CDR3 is CASSSRTGNTEAFF. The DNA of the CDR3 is TGTGCCAGCAGCTCCCGGACAGGGAACACTGAAGCTTTCTTT.

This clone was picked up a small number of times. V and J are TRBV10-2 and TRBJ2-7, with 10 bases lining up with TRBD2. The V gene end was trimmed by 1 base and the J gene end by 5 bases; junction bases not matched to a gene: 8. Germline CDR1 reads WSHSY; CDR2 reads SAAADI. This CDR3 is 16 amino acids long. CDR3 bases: TGCGCCAGCAGTGAGTTTACTAGCGGGGTTAGTCACGAGCAGTACTTC. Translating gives CASSEFTSGVSHEQYF.

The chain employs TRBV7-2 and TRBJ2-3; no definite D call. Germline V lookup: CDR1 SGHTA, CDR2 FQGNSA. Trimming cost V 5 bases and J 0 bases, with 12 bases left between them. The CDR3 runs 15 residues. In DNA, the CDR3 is TGTGCCAGCAGCCGGCAGGTAACTAGCACAGATACGCAGTATTTT. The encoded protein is CASSRQVTSTDTQYF.

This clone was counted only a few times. Here the CDR3 reads CASSSRGRGEQFF. The CDR3, as DNA: TGTGCCAGCAGCTCGCGAGGGAGGGGTGAGCAGTTCTTC. V and J are TRBV12-3 or TRBV12-4 and TRBJ2-1; 7 bases map to TRBD2. Unmatched junction bases numbered 8, after V lost 6 bases and J lost 9 bases. This CDR3 is 13 amino acids long.

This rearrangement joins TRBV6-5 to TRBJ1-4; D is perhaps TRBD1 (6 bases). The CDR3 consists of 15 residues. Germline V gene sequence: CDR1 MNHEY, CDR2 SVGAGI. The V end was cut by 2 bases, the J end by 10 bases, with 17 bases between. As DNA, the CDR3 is TGTGCCAGCAGTTACGGGACCGGGACAAGGGGAAAACTGTTTTTT. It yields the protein CASSYGTGTRGKLFF.

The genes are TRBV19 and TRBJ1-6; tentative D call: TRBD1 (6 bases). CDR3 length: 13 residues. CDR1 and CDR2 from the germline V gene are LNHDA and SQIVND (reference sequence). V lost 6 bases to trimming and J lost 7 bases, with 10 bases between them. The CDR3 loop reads CASRGDKNSPLHF. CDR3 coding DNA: TGTGCCAGTAGGGGGGACAAAAATTCACCCCTCCACTTT. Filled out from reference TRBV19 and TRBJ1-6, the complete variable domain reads DGGITQSPKYLFRKEGQNVTLSCEQNLNHDAMYWYRQDPGQGLRLIYYSQIVNDFQKGDIAEGYSVSREKKESFPLTVTSAQKNPTAFYLCASRGDKNSPLHFGNGTRLTVT.

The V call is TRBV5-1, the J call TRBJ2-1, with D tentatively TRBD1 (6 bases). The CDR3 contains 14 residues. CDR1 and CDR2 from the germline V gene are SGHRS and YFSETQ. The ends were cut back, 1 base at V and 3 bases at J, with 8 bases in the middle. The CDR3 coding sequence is TGCGCCAGCAGCTTGAACAGGGACTACAATGAGCAGTTCTTC. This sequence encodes CASSLNRDYNEQFF.

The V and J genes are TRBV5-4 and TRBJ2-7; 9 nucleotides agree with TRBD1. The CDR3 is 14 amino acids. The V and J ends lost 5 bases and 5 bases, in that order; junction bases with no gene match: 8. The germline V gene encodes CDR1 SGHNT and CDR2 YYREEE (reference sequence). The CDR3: CASRTGTGQHEQYF. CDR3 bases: TGTGCCAGCAGAACCGGGACAGGGCAGCACGAGCAGTACTTC. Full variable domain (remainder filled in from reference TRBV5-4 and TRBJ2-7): ETGVTQSPTHLIKTRGQQVTLRCSSQSGHNTVSWYQQALGQGPQFIFQYYREEENGRGNFPPRFSGLQFPNYSSELNVNALELDDSALYLCASRTGTGQHEQYFGPGTRLTVT.

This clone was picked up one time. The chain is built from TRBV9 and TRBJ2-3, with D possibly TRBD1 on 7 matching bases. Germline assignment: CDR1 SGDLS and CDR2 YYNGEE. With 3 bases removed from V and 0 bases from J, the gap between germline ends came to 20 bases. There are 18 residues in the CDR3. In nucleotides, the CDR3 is TGTGCCAGCAGCGGACCTCGCGGGACAGCCTTTAGCACAGATACGCAGTATTTT. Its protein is CASSGPRGTAFSTDTQYF. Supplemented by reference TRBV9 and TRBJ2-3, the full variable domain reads DSGVTQTPKHLITATGQRVTLRCSPRSGDLSVYWYQQSLDQGLQFLIQYYNGEERAKGNILERFSAQQFPDLHSELNLSSLELGDSALYFCASSGPRGTAFSTDTQYFGPGTRLTVL.

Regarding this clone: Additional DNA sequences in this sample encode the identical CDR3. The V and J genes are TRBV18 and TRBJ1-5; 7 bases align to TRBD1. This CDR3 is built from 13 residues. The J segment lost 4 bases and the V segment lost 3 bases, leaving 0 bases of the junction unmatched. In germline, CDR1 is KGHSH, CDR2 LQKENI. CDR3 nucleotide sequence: TGTGCCAGCTCACCGGACAGGAATCAGCCCCAGCATTTT. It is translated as CASSPDRNQPQHF.

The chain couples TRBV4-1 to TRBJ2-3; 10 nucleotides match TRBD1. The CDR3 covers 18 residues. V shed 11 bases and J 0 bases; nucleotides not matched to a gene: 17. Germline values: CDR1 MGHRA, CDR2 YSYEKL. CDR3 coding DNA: TGCGCCCGCTGCCGGGGGGGGACAGGGGTGGATAGCACAGATACGCAGTATTTT. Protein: CARCRGGTGVDSTDTQYF.

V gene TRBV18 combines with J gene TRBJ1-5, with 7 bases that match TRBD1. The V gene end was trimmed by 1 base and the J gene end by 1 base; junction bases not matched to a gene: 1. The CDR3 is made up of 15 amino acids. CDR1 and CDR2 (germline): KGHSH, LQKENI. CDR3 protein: CASSPLQGSNQPQHF. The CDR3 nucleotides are TGTGCCAGCTCACCACTACAGGGGAGCAATCAGCCCCAGCATTTT.

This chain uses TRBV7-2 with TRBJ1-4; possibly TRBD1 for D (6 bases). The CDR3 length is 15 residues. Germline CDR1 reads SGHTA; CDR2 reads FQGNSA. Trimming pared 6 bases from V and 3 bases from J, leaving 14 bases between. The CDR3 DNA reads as TGTGCCAGCAGTCGGAGCGGGACACCTAATGAAAAACTGTTTTTT. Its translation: CASSRSGTPNEKLFF.

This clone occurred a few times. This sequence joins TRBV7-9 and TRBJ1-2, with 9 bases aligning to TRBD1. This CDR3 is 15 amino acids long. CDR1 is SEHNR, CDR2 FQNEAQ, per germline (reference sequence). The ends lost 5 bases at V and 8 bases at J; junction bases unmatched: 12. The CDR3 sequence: CASSPKTDRGRGYTF. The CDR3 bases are TGTGCCAGCAGCCCCAAAACAGACAGGGGGAGAGGCTACACCTTC.

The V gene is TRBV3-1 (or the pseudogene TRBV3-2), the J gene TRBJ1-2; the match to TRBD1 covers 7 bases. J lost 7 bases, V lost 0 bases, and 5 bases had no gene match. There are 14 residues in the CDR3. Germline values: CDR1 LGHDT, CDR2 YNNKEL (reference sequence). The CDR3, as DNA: TGTGCCAGCAGCCAAGATCCCCGGGACAGTGGCTACACCTTC. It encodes CASSQDPRDSGYTF.

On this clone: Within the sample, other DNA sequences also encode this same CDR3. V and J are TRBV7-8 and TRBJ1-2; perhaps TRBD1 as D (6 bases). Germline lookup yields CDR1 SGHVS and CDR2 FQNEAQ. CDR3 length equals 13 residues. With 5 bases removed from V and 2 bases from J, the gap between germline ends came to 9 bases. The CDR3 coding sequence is TGTGCCAGCAGCCCGGACAGCAACTATGGCTACACCTTC. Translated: CASSPDSNYGYTF.

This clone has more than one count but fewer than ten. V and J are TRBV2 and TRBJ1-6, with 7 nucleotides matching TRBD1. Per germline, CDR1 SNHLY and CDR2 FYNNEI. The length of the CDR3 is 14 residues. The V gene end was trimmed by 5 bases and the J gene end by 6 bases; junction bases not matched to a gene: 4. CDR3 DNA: TGTGCCAGCAGTCCGGGACAGCTTAATTCACCCCTCCACTTT. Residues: CASSPGQLNSPLHF. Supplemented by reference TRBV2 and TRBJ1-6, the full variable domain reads EPEVTQTPSHQVTQMGQEVILRCVPISNHLYFYWYRQILGQKVEFLVSFYNNEISEKSEIFDDQFSVERPDGSNFTLKIRSTKLEDSAMYFCASSPGQLNSPLHFGNGTRLTVT.

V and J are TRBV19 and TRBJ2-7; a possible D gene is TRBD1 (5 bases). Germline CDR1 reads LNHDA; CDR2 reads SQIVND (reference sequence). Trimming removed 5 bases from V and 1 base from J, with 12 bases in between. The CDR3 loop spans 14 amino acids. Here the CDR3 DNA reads TGTGCCAGTAGTCCTGGGGCCGTTTCCTACGAGCAGTACTTC. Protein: CASSPGAVSYEQYF.

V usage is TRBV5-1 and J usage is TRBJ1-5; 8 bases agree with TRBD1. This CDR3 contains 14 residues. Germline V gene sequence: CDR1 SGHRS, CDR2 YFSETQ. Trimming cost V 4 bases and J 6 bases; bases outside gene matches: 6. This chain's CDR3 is CASSLGQGSQPQHF. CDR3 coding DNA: TGCGCCAGCAGCCTCGGACAGGGAAGTCAGCCCCAGCATTTT.

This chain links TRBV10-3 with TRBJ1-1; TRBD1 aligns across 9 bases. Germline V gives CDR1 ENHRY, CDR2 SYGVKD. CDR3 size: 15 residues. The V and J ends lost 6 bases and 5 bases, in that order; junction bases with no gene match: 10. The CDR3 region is CAISVTGQGRTEAFF. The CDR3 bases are TGTGCCATCAGCGTAACAGGACAGGGGCGTACTGAAGCTTTCTTT.

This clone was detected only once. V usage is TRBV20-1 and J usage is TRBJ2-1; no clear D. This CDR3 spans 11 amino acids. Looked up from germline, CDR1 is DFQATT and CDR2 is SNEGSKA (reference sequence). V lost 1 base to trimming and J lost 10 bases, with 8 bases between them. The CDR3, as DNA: TGCAGTGCTAGAGCCACTAACGAGCAGTTCTTC. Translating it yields CSARATNEQFF.

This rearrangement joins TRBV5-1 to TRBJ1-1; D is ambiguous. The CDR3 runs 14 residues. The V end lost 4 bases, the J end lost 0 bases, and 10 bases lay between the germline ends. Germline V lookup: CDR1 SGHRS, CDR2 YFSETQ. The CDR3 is CASSPGQVNTEAFF. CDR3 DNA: TGCGCCAGCAGCCCTGGGCAGGTGAACACTGAAGCTTTCTTT. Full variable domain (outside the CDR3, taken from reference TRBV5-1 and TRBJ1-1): KAGVTQTPRYLIKTRGQQVTLSCSPISGHRSVSWYQQTPGQGLQFLFEYFSETQRNKGNFPGRFSGRQFSNSRSEMNVSTLELGDSALYLCASSPGQVNTEAFFGQGTRLTVV.

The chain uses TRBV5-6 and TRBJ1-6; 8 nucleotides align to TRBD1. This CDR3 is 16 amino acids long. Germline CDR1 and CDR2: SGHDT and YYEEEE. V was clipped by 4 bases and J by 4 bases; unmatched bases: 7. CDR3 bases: TGTGCCAGCAGCAGCGCCGGGACAGGTTATAATTCACCCCTCCACTTT. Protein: CASSSAGTGYNSPLHF.

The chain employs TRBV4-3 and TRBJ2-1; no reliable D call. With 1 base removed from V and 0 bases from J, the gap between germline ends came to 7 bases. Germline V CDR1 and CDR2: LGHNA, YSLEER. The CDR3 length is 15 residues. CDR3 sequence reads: CASSQAAVSYNEQFF. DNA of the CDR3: TGCGCCAGCAGCCAAGCGGCGGTCTCCTACAATGAGCAGTTCTTC.

The CDR3 reads CASSILQSYGYTF. The CDR3, as DNA: TGTGCCAGTAGTATCTTACAGAGCTATGGCTACACCTTC. This chain joins TRBV19 and TRBJ1-2; D call uncertain. The CDR3 loop spans 13 amino acids. The germline gives CDR1 LNHDA, CDR2 SQIVND (reference sequence). The V gene lost 3 bases and the J gene lost 4 bases, with 9 bases spanning the gap.

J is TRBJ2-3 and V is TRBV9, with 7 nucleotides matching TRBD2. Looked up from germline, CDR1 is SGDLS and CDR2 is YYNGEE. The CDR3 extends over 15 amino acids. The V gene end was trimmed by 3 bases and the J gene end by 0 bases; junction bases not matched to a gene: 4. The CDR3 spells CASSASGDSTDTQYF. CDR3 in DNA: TGTGCCAGCAGCGCCAGCGGGGACAGCACAGATACGCAGTATTTT.